This T cell receptor (delta chain) was retrieved from a study of gamma-delta T cells after stem cell transplantation. TCRdb reprocessed the RT-PCR reads using CATT. The sample consists of about 2,600 delta-chain clones, roughly 3% of them appearing once. CDR3 length: 18 amino acids. Germline CDR1 reads GEAIGNYY; CDR2 reads EKD. This clone is termed medium-sized. A far bigger clonotype differs at one base, so this is likely a read error. This chain links TRDV2 with TRDJ1; 9 bases are a match to TRDD3. The sequenced sample was gamma-delta T cells. The receptor comes from a human donor. It is not recorded whose cells these are; they may come from a transplant donor. CDR3 nucleotide sequence: TGTGCCTGTGGCACCGTCTCGGGAAGTGGGGGATATATCGATAAACTCATCTTT. Its protein product is CACGTVSGSGGYIDKLIF.